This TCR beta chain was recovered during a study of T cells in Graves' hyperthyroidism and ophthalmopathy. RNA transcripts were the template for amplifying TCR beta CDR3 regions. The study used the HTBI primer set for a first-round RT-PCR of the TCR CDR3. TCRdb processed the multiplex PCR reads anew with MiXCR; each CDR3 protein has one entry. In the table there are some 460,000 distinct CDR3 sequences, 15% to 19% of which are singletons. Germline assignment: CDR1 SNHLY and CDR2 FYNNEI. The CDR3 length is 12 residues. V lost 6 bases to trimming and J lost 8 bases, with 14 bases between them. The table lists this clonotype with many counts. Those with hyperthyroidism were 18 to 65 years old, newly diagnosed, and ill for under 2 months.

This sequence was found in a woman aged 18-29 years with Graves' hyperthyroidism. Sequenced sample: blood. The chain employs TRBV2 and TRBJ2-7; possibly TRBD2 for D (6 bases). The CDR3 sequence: CASSPQLAQQYF. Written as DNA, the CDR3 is TGTGCCAGCAGCCCCCAACTAGCCCAGCAGTACTTC.